The source of this T cell receptor (beta chain) is a study of T cell responses to AZD1222 COVID-19 vaccine. Study results and caveats: Only five to seven AZD1222 recipients were seropositive at baseline. The span of vaccine-associated CD4 TCRs extended across spike, with dominance at 160-218 and 743-854.

The junction had 10 bases not matched to a gene; V was cut back by 4 bases and J by 4 bases. The CDR3 covers 16 residues. In germline, CDR1 is LGHDT, CDR2 YNNKEL (reference sequence). Of note for this clone: The target antigen is unknown.

Clones were read by immunoSEQ multiplex PCR, and TCRdb kept only the in-frame ones, dropping some. Here the sample spans 150,000 to 200,000 clones, less than 95% being singletons. The material sequenced was peripheral blood, taken 28 days after the second AZD1222 dose. The chain is built from TRBV3-1 (or the pseudogene TRBV3-2) and TRBJ1-2, with TRBD1 matching over 9 bases. This clonotype was sampled from an adult who received the AZD1222 COVID-19 vaccine. CDR3 DNA sequence: TGTGCCAGCAGCCCCATAGGGACAGGGTGGGCCTATGGCTACACCTTC. This codes for CASSPIGTGWAYGYTF.